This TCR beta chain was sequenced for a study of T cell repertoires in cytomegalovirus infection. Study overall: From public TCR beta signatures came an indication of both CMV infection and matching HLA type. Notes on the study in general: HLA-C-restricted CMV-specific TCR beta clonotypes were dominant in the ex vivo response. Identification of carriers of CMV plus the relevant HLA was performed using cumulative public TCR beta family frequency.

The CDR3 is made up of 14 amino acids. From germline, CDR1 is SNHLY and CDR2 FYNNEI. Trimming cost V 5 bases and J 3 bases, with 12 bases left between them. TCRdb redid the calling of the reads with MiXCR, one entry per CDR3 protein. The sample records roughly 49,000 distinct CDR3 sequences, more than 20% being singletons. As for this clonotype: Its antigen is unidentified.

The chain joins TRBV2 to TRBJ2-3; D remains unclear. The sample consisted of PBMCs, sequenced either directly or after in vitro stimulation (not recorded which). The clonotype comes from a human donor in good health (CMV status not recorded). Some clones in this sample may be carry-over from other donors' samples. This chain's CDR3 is CASSSRQATDTQYF. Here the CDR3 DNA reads TGTGCCAGCAGTAGCCGGCAGGCGACAGATACGCAGTATTTT.